Shown below are 8 T cell receptor beta chains from a single sample sequenced in a study of OX40 agonist ivuxolimab in advanced cancers. The repertoire was sequenced with immunoSEQ multiplex PCR; TCRdb's copy has only in-frame clones and lacks some. The sample holds 35,000 to 50,000 clones, 88% seen once. Sequenced here: CD4+ or CD8+ T cells sorted from blood, sampled in a trial of the OX40 agonist ivuxolimab. The receptors come from an adult with an advanced solid tumor such as melanoma, head and neck, liver or kidney cancer.

This chain uses TRBV11-2 with TRBJ2-5; D may be TRBD1 or TRBD2 (5 bases each). Trimming cost V 2 bases and J 10 bases, with 17 bases left between them. In germline, CDR1 is SGHAT, CDR2 FQNNGV. The CDR3 length is 14 residues. CDR3 protein: CASSLNEGPRGQYF. DNA for the CDR3: TGTGCCAGCAGCTTAAATGAGGGGCCGAGGGGCCAGTACTTC.

The V and J genes are TRBV5-4 and TRBJ2-3; 13 nucleotides line up with TRBD2. The CDR3 spans 17 residues. J lost 3 bases, V lost 4 bases, and 8 bases had no gene match. Germline assignment: CDR1 SGHNT and CDR2 YYREEE (reference sequence). CDR3 region: CASSPRLAGGPTDTQYF. The CDR3 DNA follows: TGTGCCAGCAGCCCTCGACTAGCGGGGGGTCCGACAGATACGCAGTATTTT.

The chain uses TRBV7-2 and TRBJ2-5, with 8 positions matching TRBD2. The J call could be wrong; TRBJ2-7 is a better fit for the DNA end. The CDR3 extends over 17 amino acids. The V gene's germline CDR1 is SGHTA and CDR2 FQGNSA. The chain's CDR3 is CASSSPGQRGSTYEQYF. DNA for the CDR3: TGTGCCAGCAGCTCCCCCGGGCAGCGGGGGAGCACCTACGAGCAGTACTTC.

CDR3 loop: CASTLGGAEQFF. Written as DNA, the CDR3 is TGTGCCAGCACCCTAGGTGGGGCTGAGCAGTTCTTC. The chain recombines TRBV11-2 with TRBJ2-1; a weak D match, TRBD1 (5 bases). Trimming removed 7 bases from V and 9 bases from J, with 13 bases in between. This CDR3 has 12 residues. CDR1 and CDR2 from the germline V gene are SGHAT and FQNNGV.

This chain connects TRBV7-9 to TRBJ2-2; D tentatively fits TRBD1 or TRBD2 (5 bases each). CDR1 and CDR2 from the germline V gene are SEHNR and FQNEAQ (reference sequence). Trimming took 3 bases from V and 6 from J, leaving 5 bases between them. The CDR3 totals 12 residues. The CDR3 spells CASSLGAGELFF. The DNA of the CDR3 is TGTGCCAGCAGCTTGGGGGCCGGGGAGCTGTTTTTT.

The chain combines TRBV19 with TRBJ2-2, with TRBD1 as a possible D gene (6 bases). CDR1 is LNHDA and CDR2 is SQIVND in the germline V gene (reference sequence). The V gene lost 3 bases and the J gene lost 0 bases, with 8 bases spanning the gap. The CDR3 loop spans 15 amino acids. CDR3 loop: CASSIHRANTGELFF. As DNA, the CDR3 is TGTGCCAGTAGTATTCACAGGGCGAACACCGGGGAGCTGTTTTTT.

This clone was detected once. The chain combines TRBV7-6 with TRBJ1-1; 7 nucleotides agree with TRBD1. Germline V gives CDR1 SGHVS, CDR2 FNYEAQ. The CDR3 runs to 16 residues. Trimming removed 0 bases from V and 5 bases from J; junction bases left unmatched: 9. The CDR3: CASSLAKTGSGTEAFF. CDR3 sequence (DNA): TGTGCCAGCAGCTTAGCGAAGACAGGGTCAGGTACTGAAGCTTTCTTT.

V is TRBV6-1 and J is TRBJ1-6; 8 nucleotides align to TRBD1. Germline CDR1 and CDR2: MNHNS and SASEGT. The CDR3 has 14 amino acids. Trimming cost V 5 bases and J 10 bases; bases outside gene matches: 7. DNA for the CDR3: TGTGCCAGCAGTTTCCGGACAGGGCACTCACCCCTCCACTTT. It codes for CASSFRTGHSPLHF.